These 32 T cell receptor beta chains share one sample of origin, sequenced in a study of shared clonotypes between healthy human individuals. Here immunoSEQ multiplex PCR was the method, and the copy in TCRdb shows in-frame clones only, minus some. The sample includes 1.5 million to 2.5 million clones, less than 95% of them seen just once. Naive CD8 cells comprised CD45RO-negative, CCR7-positively selected cells, excluding terminally differentiated effector memory CD45RA+ cells. Sequenced: naive CD8+ T cells sorted from blood. The receptors were gathered from a young man in good health.

This clone was counted between two and nine times. This chain links TRBV7-4 with TRBJ1-1, with D perhaps matching TRBD1 (6 bases). This CDR3 has 17 amino acids. Trimming shortened V by 6 bases and J by 0 bases, and 20 bases separated the two germline ends. Germline V CDR1 and CDR2: SGHVT, SQSDAQ. The CDR3 loop reads CASSLIPGHYMNTEAFF. The CDR3 nucleotides are TGTGCCAGCAGTCTCATCCCGGGACACTACATGAACACTGAAGCTTTCTTT.

The rearrangement uses TRBV6-6 and TRBJ2-5, with unresolved D. V dropped 10 bases and J dropped 1 base, with 19 bases sitting between them. In germline, CDR1 is MNHNY, CDR2 SVGAGI (reference sequence). This CDR3 has 15 amino acids. CDR3: CATAAGFRAQETQYF. For the CDR3, the DNA is TGTGCCACCGCGGCCGGGTTCCGAGCCCAAGAGACCCAGTACTTC.

The table lists this clone with a count of one. This chain connects TRBV10-3 to TRBJ1-1, with D uncertain. The CDR3 consists of 14 residues. From germline, CDR1 is ENHRY and CDR2 SYGVKD. With 10 bases removed from V and 8 bases from J, the gap between germline ends came to 23 bases. The CDR3 here is CATAILDTIREAFF. The CDR3 DNA reads as TGTGCCACCGCGATTCTAGACACAATCAGGGAAGCTTTCTTT.

V and J are TRBV4-3 and TRBJ2-1; D tentatively fits TRBD1 or TRBD2 (5 bases each). The CDR3 sequence is 16 residues long. Germline-derived CDR1 and CDR2 are LGHNA and YSLEER. The ends were cut back, 5 bases at V and 4 bases at J, with 18 bases in the middle. CDR3 DNA sequence: TGCGCCAGCAGCTACCGGGACCCTAGGTCGTACAATGAGCAGTTCTTC. Protein product: CASSYRDPRSYNEQFF.

The chain links TRBV7-9 to TRBJ2-1, with 9 nucleotides matching TRBD2. V dropped 5 bases and J dropped 8; count of bases not matched to a gene: 10. From germline, CDR1 is SEHNR and CDR2 FQNEAQ (reference sequence). CDR3 length: 15 amino acids. The DNA of the CDR3 is TGTGCCAGCAGCACTCGGGCGGGGGGGATCGATGAGCAGTTCTTC. Translation gives CASSTRAGGIDEQFF.

This clone was seen only once. This rearrangement joins TRBV5-3 to TRBJ2-1, with 10 bases aligning to TRBD2. TRBV5-3 is an ORF for which the function is uncertain. This CDR3 is built from 14 residues. The V gene end was trimmed by 8 bases and the J gene end by 6 bases; junction bases not matched to a gene: 8. CDR3 sequence: CASSPGLAINEQFF. The CDR3 DNA follows: TGTGCCAGCAGCCCGGGACTAGCGATCAATGAGCAGTTCTTC.

The V call is TRBV11-2, the J call TRBJ2-3; 8 bases match TRBD2. CDR1 and CDR2 from the germline V gene are SGHAT and FQNNGV. The CDR3 contains 14 residues. The V segment lost 6 bases and the J segment 10 bases; nucleotides outside the gene matches: 12. The CDR3 coding sequence is TGTGCCAGCAGACGTCCCGGGACTAGTATACCGCAGTATTTT. This encodes CASRRPGTSIPQYF.

The genes are TRBV7-8 and TRBJ1-1; 10 nucleotides agree with TRBD1. The germline V gene encodes CDR1 SGHVS and CDR2 FQNEAQ. Trimming removed 5 bases from V and 8 bases from J; junction bases left unmatched: 8. CDR3 length: 14 amino acids. In DNA form, the CDR3 reads TGTGCCAGCAGCCTCGGGGACAGGGGACTGGAAGCTTTCTTT. It is translated as CASSLGDRGLEAFF.

Comments on this clone: Other DNA variants within this sample encode the same CDR3. The gene calls are TRBV5-4 and TRBJ2-5, with D possibly matching TRBD1 (6 bases). CDR1 SGHNT and CDR2 YYREEE come from the germline V gene (reference sequence). The CDR3 length is 13 residues. V lost 4 bases, J lost 3 bases, and 10 bases lay in between. The CDR3 loop reads CASSSSGEETQYF. For the CDR3, the DNA is TGTGCCAGCAGCAGCTCAGGGGAAGAGACCCAGTACTTC.

This clone was recorded once. The V and J genes are TRBV4-3 and TRBJ2-3; TRBD1 matches at 7 bases. The CDR3 is made up of 15 amino acids. The germline gives CDR1 LGHNA, CDR2 YSLEER. The junction had 9 bases not matched to a gene; V was cut back by 4 bases and J by 5 bases. Here the CDR3 reads CASSPIEGAEDTQYF. The CDR3 DNA reads as TGCGCCAGCAGCCCGATAGAGGGGGCCGAAGATACGCAGTATTTT.

The chain combines TRBV7-9 with TRBJ2-6; tentatively, D is TRBD2 (5 bases). Deletions cut 5 bases from V and 0 bases from J, with 11 bases between. This CDR3 has 16 residues. Germline lookup yields CDR1 SEHNR and CDR2 FQNEAQ (reference sequence). The CDR3 here is CASSDGLISGANVLTF. CDR3 DNA sequence: TGTGCCAGCAGCGACGGACTGATCTCTGGGGCCAACGTCCTGACTTTC.

Comments on this clone: In the same sample, other DNA sequences code for this CDR3. The chain joins TRBV10-2 to TRBJ2-3; the D is unclear. The germline V gene encodes CDR1 WSHSY and CDR2 SAAADI. V was trimmed by 2 bases and J by 3 bases, leaving 6 bases between them. The CDR3 runs to 13 residues. The DNA for the CDR3 is TGCGCCAGCAGTGAGGACCTGACAGATACGCAGTATTTT. Its protein product is CASSEDLTDTQYF.

This clone has a single count. The V and J genes are TRBV27 and TRBJ2-7, with 10 bases fitting TRBD1. V lost 5 bases and J lost 0; bases outside the gene matches: 4. From germline, CDR1 is MNHEY and CDR2 SMNVEV (reference sequence). This CDR3 is built from 15 residues. CDR3 DNA sequence: TGTGCCAGCAGTGTGGGACAGGGGTCCTCCTACGAGCAGTACTTC. The encoded protein is CASSVGQGSSYEQYF.

About this clone: Other DNA sequences in this sample translate to the same CDR3. Here the CDR3 DNA reads TGTGCCAGCAGCTTAGCGTGGGATCAGCCCCAGCATTTT. The encoded protein is CASSLAWDQPQHF. The V and J genes are TRBV7-2 and TRBJ1-5; D is undetermined. This CDR3 comprises 13 residues. The V end was cut by 0 bases, the J end by 5 bases, with 5 bases between. CDR1 and CDR2 (germline): SGHTA, FQGNSA.

The chain carries TRBV11-3 and TRBJ2-1; 9 nucleotides match TRBD2. Germline CDR1 is SGHNT and CDR2 is YENEEA. The CDR3 is made up of 15 amino acids. The V and J ends lost 1 base and 8 bases, in that order; junction bases with no gene match: 6. Here the CDR3 reads CASSLVRGGNDEQFF. CDR3 DNA: TGTGCCAGCAGCTTAGTGCGGGGGGGGAACGATGAGCAGTTCTTC.

This rearrangement joins TRBV19 to TRBJ2-7; D is undetermined. Trimming pared 10 bases from V and 7 bases from J, leaving 17 bases between. Germline values: CDR1 LNHDA, CDR2 SQIVND (reference sequence). The CDR3 consists of 12 residues. CDR3 coding DNA: TGTGCCAACCCGACATATATCTCGGAGCAGTACTTC. Translated, it gives CANPTYISEQYF.

In this sample, this clone turned up a few times. The chain employs TRBV7-9 and TRBJ1-2; TRBD1 is a possible D gene (5 bases). This CDR3 is 13 amino acids long. Germline CDR1 SEHNR, CDR2 FQNEAQ (reference sequence). With 5 bases removed from V and 11 bases from J, the gap between germline ends came to 18 bases. The CDR3 reads CASSPGTANRYTF. The CDR3 DNA reads as TGTGCCAGCAGCCCAGGGACCGCAAACCGGTACACCTTC.

V and J are TRBV7-8 and TRBJ2-1, with 12 bases lining up with TRBD1. Germline V gene sequence: CDR1 SGHVS, CDR2 FQNEAQ. The CDR3 has 15 residues. V shed 5 bases, J shed 9 bases, and the junction held 8 bases outside the gene matches. The CDR3 loop is CASSTPGQGAGEQFF. CDR3 nucleotides: TGTGCCAGCAGCACTCCGGGACAGGGGGCTGGTGAGCAGTTCTTC.

CDR3 bases: TGCGCCAGCAGCCTGACAGGGGAGGCCACTGAAGCTTTCTTT. Encoded protein: CASSLTGEATEAFF. The chain carries TRBV5-1 and TRBJ1-1; TRBD1 agrees at 8 bases. This CDR3 spans 14 amino acids. V was pared by 4 bases and J by 4 bases, with 6 bases of the junction left unmatched. Germline V gene lookup returns CDR1 SGHRS and CDR2 YFSETQ.

The table lists this clone with a count of one. Other DNA sequences in this specimen translate into the identical CDR3. The rearrangement uses TRBV27 and TRBJ1-2, with D tentatively TRBD1 (5 bases). The CDR3 loop spans 13 amino acids. Trimming removed 0 bases at V and 6 bases at J, with 8 bases between. Germline V gene data show CDR1 as MNHEY and CDR2 as SMNVEV (reference sequence). The CDR3 sequence is CASSLSGEDGYTF. Here the CDR3 DNA reads TGTGCCAGCAGTTTATCGGGGGAAGATGGCTACACCTTC.

The CDR3 loop reads CASSLGGTQNSYEQYF. The CDR3 bases are TGTGCCAGCAGCTTGGGCGGGACACAAAACTCCTACGAGCAGTACTTC. This chain connects TRBV5-6 to TRBJ2-7; D assignment may be TRBD1 or TRBD2 (6 bases each). The V gene lost 0 bases and the J gene lost 0 bases, with 13 bases spanning the gap. Germline-derived CDR1 and CDR2 are SGHDT and YYEEEE. There are 16 residues in the CDR3.

V gene TRBV9 combines with J gene TRBJ2-3, with a tentative D call TRBD2 (6 bases). Germline loops: CDR1 SGDLS, CDR2 YYNGEE. The V end lost 10 bases, the J end lost 1 base, and 13 bases lay between the germline ends. The CDR3 loop spans 13 amino acids. The CDR3 DNA sequence: TGTGCCTCGGGTGGGGAGGGCACAGATACGCAGTATTTT. The encoded protein is CASGGEGTDTQYF.

The rearrangement joins TRBV7-8 to TRBJ2-7, with D perhaps matching TRBD1 (6 bases). The CDR3 has 14 residues. Looked up from germline, CDR1 is SGHVS and CDR2 is FQNEAQ. Trimming stripped 5 bases from V and 2 bases from J, with 13 bases between. The CDR3 sequence is CASSRDTATYEQYF. CDR3 nucleotide sequence: TGTGCCAGCAGCCGGGACACGGCAACCTACGAGCAGTACTTC.

The chain employs TRBV7-9 and TRBJ1-1; TRBD1 matches at 9 bases. CDR1 is SEHNR, CDR2 FQNEAQ, per germline (reference sequence). There are 15 residues in the CDR3. Losses at the gene ends were 7 bases for V and 4 bases for J; bases not matched to a gene: 10. CDR3 sequence (DNA): TGTGCCAGCATCCAAATAGGGACAGGGTCCACTGAAGCTTTCTTT. This encodes CASIQIGTGSTEAFF. Variable domain in full (rest from reference TRBV7-9 and TRBJ1-1): DTGVSQNPRHKITKRGQNVTFRCDPISEHNRLYWYRQTLGQGPEFLTYFQNEAQLEKSRLLSDRFSAERPKGSFSTLEIQRTEQGDSAMYLCASIQIGTGSTEAFFGQGTRLTVV.

V gene TRBV6-5 combines with J gene TRBJ2-7; D is undetermined. V dropped 2 bases and J dropped 6 bases, with 11 bases sitting between them. The CDR3 has 13 residues. Germline CDR1 is MNHEY and CDR2 is SVGAGI. Here the CDR3 DNA reads TGTGCCAGCAGTTACGGTAGGCCAGGCGAGCAGTACTTC. It encodes CASSYGRPGEQYF.

The rearrangement links TRBV9 to TRBJ1-6, with TRBD1 as a possible D gene (5 bases). This CDR3 is built from 17 residues. Trimming shortened V by 0 bases and J by 2 bases, and 12 bases separated the two germline ends. CDR1 SGDLS and CDR2 YYNGEE come from the germline V gene. The CDR3 loop reads CASSVVETAAYNSPLHF. CDR3 coding DNA: TGTGCCAGCAGCGTAGTTGAGACAGCGGCCTATAATTCACCCCTCCACTTT.

The V call is TRBV19, the J call TRBJ2-1; 8 nucleotides align to TRBD2. This CDR3 is built from 15 residues. V was pared by 3 bases and J by 4 bases, with 5 bases of the junction left unmatched. Germline assignment: CDR1 LNHDA and CDR2 SQIVND (reference sequence). In nucleotides, the CDR3 is TGTGCCAGTAGTATGGACCGGGAGGGTTACAATGAGCAGTTCTTC. It yields the protein CASSMDREGYNEQFF.

The chain uses TRBV7-8 and TRBJ2-1; 11 nucleotides match TRBD2. Germline assignment: CDR1 SGHVS and CDR2 FQNEAQ. This CDR3 is built from 17 residues. With V trimmed by 0 bases and J by 9 bases, 10 bases remained unmatched. The CDR3 sequence: CASSLALLAGGKAEQFF. The CDR3 region has the DNA TGTGCCAGCAGCTTAGCTCTCCTAGCGGGAGGAAAAGCTGAGCAGTTCTTC.

The chain recombines TRBV10-1 with TRBJ2-3; TRBD1 might be the D (5 bases). V gave up 3 bases and J gave up 3 bases, with 10 bases separating them. Germline CDR1 and CDR2: WNHNN and SYGVQD (reference sequence). The CDR3 loop spans 14 amino acids. CDR3 in amino acids: CASSDARATDTQYF. The CDR3 DNA follows: TGCGCCAGCAGTGACGCCAGGGCTACAGATACGCAGTATTTT.

For this clone: Additional DNA sequences in this sample encode the identical CDR3. V usage is TRBV10-3 and J usage is TRBJ2-2; D gene uncertain. Trimming removed 0 bases from V and 0 bases from J, with 2 bases in between. The germline V gene encodes CDR1 ENHRY and CDR2 SYGVKD. The CDR3 sequence is 14 residues long. The CDR3 here is CAISESSNTGELFF. In DNA, the CDR3 is TGTGCCATCAGTGAGTCATCGAACACCGGGGAGCTGTTTTTT.

The chain couples TRBV4-1 to TRBJ2-1; 10 bases align to TRBD2. The CDR3 extends over 16 amino acids. Germline assignment: CDR1 MGHRA and CDR2 YSYEKL. Trimming removed 1 base from V and 8 bases from J; junction bases left unmatched: 8. The CDR3 nucleotides read TGCGCCAGCAGCCAAGGATGGCTAGCGGGGGTGGATGAGCAGTTCTTC. It is translated as CASSQGWLAGVDEQFF.

In the case of this clone: Different DNA sequences within this sample yield the same CDR3. The V call is TRBV27, the J call TRBJ2-7, with a tentative D call TRBD2 (5 bases). Trimming stripped 3 bases from V and 2 bases from J, with 8 bases between. CDR1 and CDR2 from the germline V gene are MNHEY and SMNVEV (reference sequence). This CDR3 comprises 13 residues. The DNA for the CDR3 is TGTGCCAGCAGTTTCCGGGGTACCTACGAGCAGTACTTC. This sequence encodes CASSFRGTYEQYF.